The rows below give T cell receptor beta chains drawn from one sample of a study of shared clonotypes between healthy human individuals. Profiling relied on immunoSEQ multiplex PCR, and the TCRdb table lists in-frame clones only, not all of them. The table records 2 million to 2.5 million clones, 93% of them present only once. The sequenced sample consisted of naive CD4+ T cells from PBMCs. All receptors derive from a young man in good health. Some clones in this sample may be carry-over from other donors' samples. CDR3s include the opening cysteine and the closing phenylalanine or tryptophan. Each record gives: CDR3 protein, D gene, V gene, J gene. D genes are given only for firm matches.

CDR3aa: CASSFETGAGVGEQFF; d_gene: NA; v_gene: TRBV5-1; j_gene: TRBJ2-1
CDR3aa: CASSVDANVLTF; d_gene: NA; v_gene: TRBV7-2; j_gene: TRBJ2-6
CDR3aa: CASRAREKLFF; d_gene: NA; v_gene: TRBV6-6; j_gene: TRBJ1-4
CDR3aa: CASRTVGRAYEQYF; d_gene: NA; v_gene: TRBV19; j_gene: TRBJ2-7
CDR3aa: CASSLVGPPLHF; d_gene: NA; v_gene: TRBV7-2; j_gene: TRBJ1-6
CDR3aa: CASSLERGKGTDTQYF; d_gene: NA; v_gene: TRBV7-8; j_gene: TRBJ2-3
CDR3aa: CASSLASGRLNEQFF; d_gene: TRBD2; v_gene: TRBV28; j_gene: TRBJ2-1
CDR3aa: CASSVLTGGKDGELFF; d_gene: TRBD1; v_gene: TRBV9; j_gene: TRBJ2-2
CDR3aa: CASSPRVAGVVSNEQFF; d_gene: TRBD2; v_gene: TRBV19; j_gene: TRBJ2-1
CDR3aa: CASSQKLAGDADTQYF; d_gene: TRBD2; v_gene: TRBV4-1; j_gene: TRBJ2-3
CDR3aa: CASSSSPGQGTEAFF; d_gene: NA; v_gene: TRBV7-2; j_gene: TRBJ1-1
CDR3aa: CASSLGTSGSGRDTQYF; d_gene: TRBD2; v_gene: TRBV7-3; j_gene: TRBJ2-3
CDR3aa: CASSPGTSGRGEQFF; d_gene: TRBD2; v_gene: TRBV5-1; j_gene: TRBJ2-1
CDR3aa: CASSLRHPSYEQYF; d_gene: NA; v_gene: TRBV28; j_gene: TRBJ2-7
CDR3aa: CASSTPGLAGIEEYF; d_gene: TRBD2; v_gene: TRBV5-4; j_gene: TRBJ2-7